The 30 T cell receptor beta chains below were found in one sample sequenced in a study of T cell responses to AZD1222 COVID-19 vaccine. Some clones are missing from TCRdb's copy, which holds only in-frame ones; the method was immunoSEQ multiplex PCR. The table records about 72,000 clones, about 88% of them present only once. The sequenced sample was peripheral blood, obtained 28 days after the second AZD1222 dose. The receptors stem from an adult who received the AZD1222 COVID-19 vaccine.

This clone is a singleton in its sample. The chain recombines TRBV28 with TRBJ1-5; TRBD1 aligns across 7 bases. Germline V gives CDR1 MDHEN, CDR2 SYDVKM. With V trimmed by 3 bases and J by 5 bases, 7 bases remained unmatched. The CDR3 length is 15 residues. This CDR3 is CASSLPQGKYQPQHF. DNA for the CDR3: TGTGCCAGCAGTTTGCCACAGGGGAAATATCAGCCCCAGCATTTT.

This clone was seen a single time. The chain employs TRBV28 and TRBJ2-2, with a possible D match to TRBD1 (6 bases). Germline V gene lookup returns CDR1 MDHEN and CDR2 SYDVKM. The CDR3 consists of 14 residues. Trimming removed 3 bases from V and 8 bases from J, with 13 bases in between. The CDR3 spells CASSLPGARGELFF. Written as DNA, the CDR3 is TGTGCCAGCAGTTTGCCAGGGGCGAGGGGGGAGCTGTTTTTT.

The chain combines TRBV18 with TRBJ2-5, with D hard to call. The CDR3 loop spans 13 amino acids. Germline V gene lookup returns CDR1 KGHSH and CDR2 LQKENI. Trimming took 3 bases from V and 5 from J, leaving 10 bases between them. Written as DNA, the CDR3 is TGTGCCAGCTCACCGGACCTGAGGGAGACCCAGTACTTC. This sequence encodes CASSPDLRETQYF.

The J gene is TRBJ1-2, the V gene TRBV18, with 7 bases lining up with TRBD1. J was trimmed by 4 bases and V by 0 bases; bases with no gene match: 8. Germline V CDR1 and CDR2: KGHSH, LQKENI. The CDR3 sequence is 16 residues long. In nucleotides, the CDR3 is TGTGCCAGCTCACCACCTTCCGCCGGGACAGCCTATGGCTACACCTTC. Protein: CASSPPSAGTAYGYTF.

The chain links TRBV3-1 (or the pseudogene TRBV3-2) to TRBJ2-4; D is possibly TRBD1 or TRBD2 (5 bases each). In germline, CDR1 is LGHDT, CDR2 YNNKEL (reference sequence). Between the trimmed V and J ends, which lost 2 bases and 9 bases, there was a span of 8 bases. The CDR3 covers 12 residues. Written as DNA, the CDR3 is TGTGCCAGCAGCCAACCAGGGAGCATTCAGTACTTC. This gives the protein CASSQPGSIQYF.

The chain employs TRBV2 and TRBJ1-1; D ambiguous. The germline V and J ends were trimmed by 4 bases and 0 bases, with 9 bases remaining between them. The CDR3 consists of 14 residues. CDR1 is SNHLY and CDR2 is FYNNEI in the germline V gene. This CDR3 is CASSVGIMNTEAFF. The CDR3 DNA reads TGTGCCAGCAGTGTGGGGATTATGAACACTGAAGCTTTCTTT.

V usage is TRBV15 and J usage is TRBJ2-1; the D gene is possibly TRBD2 (6 bases). The CDR3 length is 14 residues. V lost 8 bases, J lost 10 bases, and 21 bases lay in between. CDR1 LNHNV and CDR2 YYDKDF come from the germline V gene (reference sequence). The CDR3 nucleotides read TGTGCCACCTCAGGAGGGACGCTCAAGGGCGAGCAGTTCTTC. This gives the protein CATSGGTLKGEQFF.

This clone was found a few times. The chain carries TRBV18 and TRBJ1-2; the D is unclear. CDR1 is KGHSH and CDR2 is LQKENI in the germline V gene. The length of the CDR3 is 14 residues. Trimming took 1 base from V and 4 from J, leaving 10 bases between them. CDR3 protein: CASSPRASPYGYTF. The CDR3 region has the DNA TGTGCCAGCTCACCACGGGCAAGCCCCTATGGCTACACCTTC.

The chain has TRBV19 and TRBJ2-7, with D uncertain. Germline V CDR1 and CDR2: LNHDA, SQIVND (reference sequence). V was cut by 4 bases and J by 5 bases, with 6 bases left in between. The CDR3 runs 11 residues. CDR3 nucleotide sequence: TGTGCCAGTAGTAGCCGGAACGAGCAGTACTTC. This translates into CASSSRNEQYF. Combining the CDR3 with reference TRBV19 and TRBJ2-7 gives the whole variable domain DGGITQSPKYLFRKEGQNVTLSCEQNLNHDAMYWYRQDPGQGLRLIYYSQIVNDFQKGDIAEGYSVSREKKESFPLTVTSAQKNPTAFYLCASSSRNEQYFGPGTRLTVT.

A single count supports this clone. The chain uses TRBV6-1 and TRBJ1-2; 8 nucleotides agree with TRBD1. V dropped 3 bases and J dropped 3; count of bases not matched to a gene: 3. Looked up from germline, CDR1 is MNHNS and CDR2 is SASEGT. The CDR3 is 14 residues long. The CDR3 loop is CASSEDREDYGYTF. CDR3 coding DNA: TGTGCCAGCAGTGAGGACAGGGAAGACTATGGCTACACCTTC.

The V gene is TRBV10-1, the J gene TRBJ2-2; 7 bases line up with TRBD1. The germline V gene has CDR1 WNHNN and CDR2 SYGVQD (reference sequence). V lost 3 bases, J lost 4 bases, and 2 bases stayed unmatched. This CDR3 has 14 residues. Here the CDR3 reads CASSEGGPTGELFF. The CDR3 nucleotides read TGCGCCAGCAGTGAAGGGGGCCCCACCGGGGAGCTGTTTTTT.

This chain connects TRBV25-1 to TRBJ1-1, with no clear D. V was cut by 6 bases and J by 1 base, with 3 bases left in between. Germline CDR1 reads MGHDK; CDR2 reads SYGVNS. The CDR3 has 11 amino acids. This chain's CDR3 is CASSGNTEAFF. CDR3 coding DNA: TGTGCCAGCAGCGGGAACACTGAAGCTTTCTTT. The variable domain in full, with the rest retrieved from reference TRBV25-1 and TRBJ1-1, is EADIYQTPRYLVIGTGKKITLECSQTMGHDKMYWYQQDPGMELHLIHYSYGVNSTEKGDLSSESTVSRIRTEHFPLTLESARPSHTSQYLCASSGNTEAFFGQGTRLTVV.

The rearrangement uses TRBV2 and TRBJ2-1; the D gene is possibly TRBD1 (6 bases). Germline assignment: CDR1 SNHLY and CDR2 FYNNEI. Trimming cost V 4 bases and J 0 bases, with 19 bases left between them. CDR3 length: 18 residues. CDR3 amino acids: CASSVTGRRRSSYNEQFF. CDR3 coding DNA: TGTGCCAGCAGTGTGACAGGCCGTAGACGGAGCTCCTACAATGAGCAGTTCTTC.

This rearrangement joins TRBV11-2 to TRBJ2-3; D might be TRBD2 (5 bases). CDR3 length: 15 residues. V lost 5 bases and J lost 2, with 14 bases in between. Germline V CDR1 and CDR2: SGHAT, FQNNGV. The DNA of the CDR3 is TGTGCCAGCAGCCGCCTACGGGGTTTCACAGATACGCAGTATTTT. Encoded protein: CASSRLRGFTDTQYF.

CDR3 bases: TGTGCCAGCAGCTTTGGGACTAGCGAACAAGAGACCCAGTACTTC. The encoded protein is CASSFGTSEQETQYF. The chain combines TRBV7-3 with TRBJ2-5, with TRBD2 identical over 10 bases. The CDR3 is made up of 15 amino acids. The V and J ends lost 3 bases and 2 bases, in that order; junction bases with no gene match: 3. Germline V gene data show CDR1 as SGHTA and CDR2 as FQGTGA.

The chain recombines TRBV3-1 (or the pseudogene TRBV3-2) with TRBJ2-3, with D perhaps TRBD1 (6 bases). V was pared by 0 bases and J by 5 bases, with 18 bases between. The CDR3 sequence is 17 residues long. CDR1 LGHDT and CDR2 YNNKEL come from the germline V gene (reference sequence). The DNA for the CDR3 is TGTGCCAGCAGCCAAGAATATGGAGCACAGGGTGTAGATACGCAGTATTTT. It yields the protein CASSQEYGAQGVDTQYF.

CDR3 bases: TGCGCCAGCAGCCAAGCTCACAGGGGAATTCTGAACACTGAAGCTTTCTTT. Its translation is CASSQAHRGILNTEAFF. This chain uses TRBV4-3 with TRBJ1-1; 7 bases fit TRBD1. Unmatched junction bases numbered 8, after V lost 1 base and J lost 0 bases. Germline values: CDR1 LGHNA, CDR2 YSLEER. CDR3 length: 17 amino acids.

This clone was observed a few times. The V call is TRBV7-9, the J call TRBJ1-4; D not certain. The length of the CDR3 is 16 residues. The V and J ends lost 1 base and 5 bases respectively, with 14 bases between them. Germline V gives CDR1 SEHNR, CDR2 FQNEAQ (reference sequence). As DNA, the CDR3 is TGTGCCAGCAGCTTAGACTTGCGCACCAAGAATGAAAAACTGTTTTTT. Protein sequence: CASSLDLRTKNEKLFF.

This clone was observed a single time. The V call is TRBV19, the J call TRBJ2-7; 7 positions agree with TRBD2. CDR3 length: 15 amino acids. The J segment lost 1 base and the V segment lost 3 bases, leaving 6 bases of the junction unmatched. The germline gives CDR1 LNHDA, CDR2 SQIVND (reference sequence). As DNA, the CDR3 is TGTGCCAGTAGTATGGGGCTAGCGGAATCCTACGAGCAGTACTTC. The encoded protein is CASSMGLAESYEQYF.

This rearrangement joins TRBV3-1 (or the pseudogene TRBV3-2) to TRBJ2-3; unclear D gene. CDR3 length equals 15 residues. Germline values: CDR1 LGHDT, CDR2 YNNKEL (reference sequence). V shed 4 bases and J shed 0 bases, with 11 bases lying between them. This CDR3 reads CASSRLSGSTDTQYF. In nucleotides, the CDR3 is TGTGCCAGCAGCCGTCTATCTGGGAGCACAGATACGCAGTATTTT.

V is TRBV28 and J is TRBJ1-1; D possibly corresponds to TRBD1 (6 bases). The CDR3 extends over 14 amino acids. The V and J ends lost 3 bases and 8 bases respectively, with 16 bases between them. Germline CDR1 and CDR2: MDHEN and SYDVKM. The CDR3 sequence: CASSLDRQAVEAFF. Written as DNA, the CDR3 is TGTGCCAGCAGTTTGGATCGACAGGCCGTAGAAGCTTTCTTT.

The chain employs TRBV29-1 and TRBJ2-3, with TRBD2 identical over 9 bases. The germline gives CDR1 SQVTM, CDR2 ANQGSEA. The CDR3 has 15 residues. V lost 1 base to trimming and J lost 3 bases; unmatched junction nucleotides: 5. The CDR3 bases are TGCAGCGTTGAAGTAATGGCGGGAGGGACAGATACGCAGTATTTT. It is translated as CSVEVMAGGTDTQYF.

V gene TRBV6-2 or TRBV6-3 combines with J gene TRBJ2-3; maybe TRBD2 (6 bases). Trimming left V 5 bases short and J 3 bases short, with 12 bases between. Germline CDR1 reads MNHEY; CDR2 reads SVGEGT. The CDR3 has 14 amino acids. The CDR3 is CASSGGDGTDTQYF. In nucleotides, the CDR3 is TGTGCCAGCAGTGGAGGGGACGGGACAGATACGCAGTATTTT.

The table lists this clone with a count of one. The chain combines TRBV6-2 or TRBV6-3 with TRBJ2-1, with 8 bases lining up with TRBD2. The CDR3 consists of 14 residues. The germline gives CDR1 MNHEY, CDR2 SVGEGT. V shed 5 bases and J 3 bases; nucleotides not matched to a gene: 3. The CDR3 region is CASSHTSGYNEQFF. In nucleotides, the CDR3 is TGTGCCAGCAGTCATACTAGCGGCTACAATGAGCAGTTCTTC.

The genes are TRBV7-2 and TRBJ2-2; D is unclear. In germline, CDR1 is SGHTA, CDR2 FQGNSA. CDR3 size: 13 residues. V was trimmed by 1 base and J by 6 bases, leaving 6 bases between them. The CDR3 protein is CASSLVVPGELFF. In DNA form, the CDR3 reads TGTGCCAGCAGCTTAGTAGTTCCCGGGGAGCTGTTTTTT.

V and J are TRBV11-3 and TRBJ2-1; no definite D call. CDR1 is SGHNT and CDR2 is YENEEA in the germline V gene. V dropped 0 bases and J dropped 8 bases, with 14 bases sitting between them. CDR3 length equals 15 residues. CDR3 sequence reads: CASSLDSGSSDEQFF. The CDR3 nucleotides read TGTGCCAGCAGCTTAGATTCCGGGTCGTCCGATGAGCAGTTCTTC. The full variable domain, in which reference TRBV11-3 and TRBJ2-1 provide the parts outside the CDR3, is EAGVVQSPRYKIIEKKQPVAFWCNPISGHNTLYWYLQNLGQGPELLIRYENEEAVDDSQLPKDRFSAERLKGVDSTLKIQPAELGDSAVYLCASSLDSGSSDEQFFGPGTRLTVL.

The rearrangement joins TRBV3-1 (or the pseudogene TRBV3-2) to TRBJ1-4; D remains ambiguous. The CDR3 consists of 12 residues. Per the germline V gene, CDR1 is LGHDT and CDR2 is YNNKEL (reference sequence). The V end was cut by 6 bases, the J end by 8 bases, with 10 bases between. For the CDR3, the DNA is TGTGCCAGCAGTCTCGGACCAGAAAAACTGTTTTTT. It yields the protein CASSLGPEKLFF.

The V gene is TRBV5-1, the J gene TRBJ1-3, with a possible D match to TRBD1 (6 bases). V lost 4 bases and J 4 bases, leaving 15 bases between the germline ends. Germline V gives CDR1 SGHRS, CDR2 YFSETQ. CDR3 length equals 15 residues. CDR3 coding DNA: TGCGCCAGCAGCGGGAGGGGGGACCCAGGAAACACCATATATTTT. Protein: CASSGRGDPGNTIYF. The whole variable domain, filled in from reference TRBV5-1 and TRBJ1-3, reads KAGVTQTPRYLIKTRGQQVTLSCSPISGHRSVSWYQQTPGQGLQFLFEYFSETQRNKGNFPGRFSGRQFSNSRSEMNVSTLELGDSALYLCASSGRGDPGNTIYFGEGSWLTVV.

V is TRBV3-1 (or the pseudogene TRBV3-2) and J is TRBJ1-2, with D maybe TRBD1 (5 bases). The germline V gene has CDR1 LGHDT and CDR2 YNNKEL (reference sequence). This CDR3 is 15 amino acids long. The V end lost 0 bases, the J end lost 2 bases, and 10 bases lay between the germline ends. CDR3 amino acids: CASSQDGRQNYGYTF. As DNA, the CDR3 is TGTGCCAGCAGCCAAGATGGCAGACAGAACTATGGCTACACCTTC.

This rearrangement joins TRBV4-1 to TRBJ1-1; D call uncertain. Germline V lookup: CDR1 MGHRA, CDR2 YSYEKL. This CDR3 is built from 14 residues. V gave up 1 base and J gave up 4 bases, with 10 bases separating them. The CDR3 spells CASSQVSGITEAFF. CDR3 DNA: TGCGCCAGCAGCCAAGTCTCTGGGATCACTGAAGCTTTCTTT.